This T cell receptor (beta chain) was profiled in a study of blood T cell repertoires in COVID-19. Study at large: Researchers got acute and convalescent COVID-19 samples from the United States, Italy and Spain. Sources were T cells, B-cell-depleted T cells, or PBMCs; the material itself was cDNA or gDNA.

Per the germline V gene, CDR1 is SGHTA and CDR2 is FQGNSA. The CDR3 totals 15 residues. Deletions cut 5 bases from V and 4 bases from J, with 17 bases between. Clones were read by immunoSEQ multiplex PCR, and TCRdb kept only the in-frame ones, dropping some. The table has about 58,000 clones, 75% to 90% seen once. The receptor's source is a man aged 60 to 75 with COVID-19, enrolled during active disease. The rearrangement joins TRBV7-2 to TRBJ1-1; D might be TRBD1 (5 bases). The specimen sequenced was peripheral blood. The CDR3 is CASSQRSGTATEAFF. The CDR3 DNA reads TGTGCCAGCAGCCAGCGTAGCGGGACGGCCACTGAAGCTTTCTTT.